This T cell receptor beta chain was identified during a study of cytomegalovirus exposure and HLA in healthy donors. Vbeta (60) and Jbeta (13) primers were used in the PCR. The method was immunoSEQ multiplex PCR; TCRdb's version includes in-frame clones alone and lacks a portion of them. The top ten clones hold over 2.5% of a sample with roughly 150,000 clones, around 65% of them seen once. This sequence originates from a woman in her thirties in good health and CMV-seropositive. Sequencing was performed on PBMCs.

CDR3 in DNA: TGTGCCAGCAGTCCCCGGGGGGCTGAGACCCAGTACTTC. It yields the protein CASSPRGAETQYF. V is TRBV27 and J is TRBJ2-5; D perhaps matches TRBD2 (7 bases). This CDR3 spans 13 amino acids. Trimming took 5 bases from V and 5 from J, leaving 12 bases between them. CDR1 MNHEY and CDR2 SMNVEV come from the germline V gene (reference sequence).